One sample yielded the 11 T cell receptor beta chains listed below, sequenced in a study of early T cells in non-severe SARS-CoV-2 infection (dated by TCRdb to about 2021). The library was produced with 5' RACE. The sequencer was a NextSeq 500. TCRdb applied fastp at Q25 and MiXCR to the public reads, then kept only in-frame beta chains. Entries are consolidated by CDR3 protein sequence, retaining the most common genes and DNA. This sample comprises approximately 50,000 distinct CDR3 sequences, approximately 11% of them detected only once. Roughly 13% of the sample goes to the ten largest clones. Sample: whole blood. These receptors were taken from an adult who was a healthcare worker with PCR-confirmed SARS-CoV-2 infection or an uninfected control (not recorded which).

This chain uses TRBV7-3 with TRBJ2-1; D assignment may be TRBD1 or TRBD2 (6 bases each). Per germline, CDR1 SGHTA and CDR2 FQGTGA. CDR3 length: 16 amino acids. V lost 3 bases to trimming and J lost 10 bases, with 22 bases between them. In nucleotides, the CDR3 is TGTGCCAGCAGCTTCAAGGGGGGAGGTGCGGTTGCGGAGCAGTTCTTC. Encoded protein: CASSFKGGGAVAEQFF.

This clonotype has at least ten counts. The chain has TRBV20-1 and TRBJ1-5; 7 nucleotides line up with TRBD1. This CDR3 is built from 17 residues. The J segment lost 0 bases and the V segment lost 0 bases, leaving 8 bases of the junction unmatched. CDR1 and CDR2 (germline): DFQATT, SNEGSKA (reference sequence). CDR3 DNA: TGCAGTGCTAGAGAATCGAGGGGGCCTTATAGCAATCAGCCCCAGCATTTT. Protein: CSARESRGPYSNQPQHF.

This clonotype was counted a few times. The V call is TRBV28, the J call TRBJ2-7, with 8 bases lining up with TRBD1. Germline CDR1 reads MDHEN; CDR2 reads SYDVKM. Germline trimming cut 5 bases from V and 4 bases from J; bases unmatched to any gene: 19. This CDR3 is built from 18 residues. The CDR3 is CASSPGGQDRRGLYEQYF. The CDR3 nucleotides are TGTGCCAGCAGTCCAGGGGGCCAAGACCGTCGAGGATTGTACGAGCAGTACTTC.

In this sample, this clonotype turned up a few times. This chain links TRBV6-5 with TRBJ2-1; 10 bases fit TRBD2. This CDR3 spans 14 amino acids. V shed 4 bases, J shed 8 bases, and the junction held 5 bases outside the gene matches. Germline CDR1 reads MNHEY; CDR2 reads SVGAGI. DNA for the CDR3: TGTGCCAGCAGTTTACTAGCGGGGTATCATGAGCAGTTCTTC. Translated, it gives CASSLLAGYHEQFF.

This clonotype has just a few counts. This chain connects TRBV7-8 to TRBJ2-5; D perhaps matches TRBD1 (6 bases). The CDR3 runs 15 residues. Per germline, CDR1 SGHVS and CDR2 FQNEAQ. Trimming left V 1 base short and J 5 bases short, with 14 bases between. As DNA, the CDR3 is TGTGCCAGCAGCTTAGGTCCCACAGGGATGGAGACCCAGTACTTC. Translation gives CASSLGPTGMETQYF.

Remarks on this clonotype: Just one base apart from a much larger clone, this may be a read error. Written as DNA, the CDR3 is TGTGCCAGAAGCCCCTGGACCAGAAGCTCCTACAATGAGCAGTTCTTC. Translating it yields CARSPWTRSSYNEQFF. J is TRBJ2-1 and V is TRBV7-3; D gene ambiguous. The CDR3 covers 16 residues. Germline loops: CDR1 SGHTA, CDR2 FQGTGA. V lost 9 bases to trimming and J lost 0 bases, with 18 bases between them.

This clonotype was seen at least ten times. The chain has TRBV20-1 and TRBJ2-1; weak D call: TRBD2 (6 bases). Trimming took 3 bases from V and 4 from J, leaving 16 bases between them. Germline lookup yields CDR1 DFQATT and CDR2 SNEGSKA (reference sequence). The CDR3 totals 15 residues. The CDR3 nucleotides are TGCAGTGCTAGTACGGGGACTGGGCTTTACAATGAGCAGTTCTTC. It yields the protein CSASTGTGLYNEQFF.

This clonotype was observed at least ten times. CDR3 DNA sequence: TGTGCCAGCAGCCCCGGCCTGTTGTCAGATACGCAGTATTTT. Translated: CASSPGLLSDTQYF. This rearrangement joins TRBV5-5 to TRBJ2-3; D call uncertain. This CDR3 contains 14 residues. Germline values: CDR1 SGHKS, CDR2 YYEKEE (reference sequence). The V end lost 4 bases, the J end lost 4 bases, and 13 bases lay between the germline ends.

This chain joins TRBV6-2 or TRBV6-3 and TRBJ1-2, with D unclear. Trimming left V 5 bases short and J 4 bases short, with 8 bases between. CDR1 MNHEY and CDR2 SVGEGT come from the germline V gene. The CDR3 is made up of 12 amino acids. CDR3 nucleotides: TGTGCCAGCAGTACCACTTCCTATGGCTACACCTTC. As protein: CASSTTSYGYTF.

To note about this clonotype: Likely a read error: the CDR3 ends without its conserved phenylalanine or tryptophan. The genes are TRBV6-2 or TRBV6-3 and TRBJ2-7; the match to TRBD1 covers 9 bases. V trimming: 0 bases; J trimming: 4 bases; junction bases outside the gene matches: 4. The length of the CDR3 is 15 residues. Germline V lookup: CDR1 MNHEY, CDR2 SVGEGT. The DNA for the CDR3 is TGTGCCAGCAGTTACTCGCGGGACAGGGTTTACGAGCAGTACTCC. Residues: CASSYSRDRVYEQYS.

V and J are TRBV5-1 and TRBJ2-1; tentatively, D is TRBD1 or TRBD2 (5 bases each). The CDR3 contains 16 residues. V was pared by 0 bases and J by 2 bases, with 12 bases between. Looked up from germline, CDR1 is SGHRS and CDR2 is YFSETQ. CDR3 sequence (DNA): TGCGCCAGCAGCTTGGACCCTCAGGGAGCCTACAATGAGCAGTTCTTC. It is translated as CASSLDPQGAYNEQFF.